Listed here are 27 T cell receptor beta chains from one sample, sequenced in a study of T cells in Graves' hyperthyroidism and ophthalmopathy. From RNA transcripts, TCR beta CDR3 regions were amplified. HTBI primers were used for first-round RT-PCR of the TCR CDR3. In TCRdb, the multiplex PCR reads were re-called with MiXCR into one record per CDR3 protein. In the table there are 700,000 to 950,000 distinct CDR3 sequences, roughly 32% of which are singletons. The sample taken for sequencing was blood. The receptors were sampled from a woman between 40 and 55 years old with Graves' hyperthyroidism.

This clonotype has at least ten counts. This chain links TRBV7-8 with TRBJ1-1; D call uncertain. The CDR3 covers 15 residues. Trimming stripped 5 bases from V and 1 base from J, with 14 bases between. Germline CDR1 SGHVS, CDR2 FQNEAQ. In DNA, the CDR3 is TGTGCCAGCAGCACGGTGGCGGGGTCGAACACTGAAGCTTTCTTT. Translating it yields CASSTVAGSNTEAFF.

This clonotype was observed many times. The V and J genes are TRBV25-1 and TRBJ1-2; D ambiguous. This CDR3 spans 14 amino acids. V was trimmed by 3 bases and J by 3 bases, leaving 11 bases between them. Germline CDR1 reads MGHDK; CDR2 reads SYGVNS. The CDR3 loop is CASSEWISDYGYTF. The CDR3 bases are TGTGCCAGCAGTGAGTGGATCTCCGACTATGGCTACACCTTC.

This clonotype was seen ten or more times. V is TRBV2 and J is TRBJ2-2, with 7 positions matching TRBD2. CDR1 is SNHLY and CDR2 is FYNNEI in the germline V gene. V dropped 8 bases and J dropped 3; count of bases not matched to a gene: 0. The CDR3 extends over 12 amino acids. CDR3 in amino acids: CASGGDTGELFF. Written as DNA, the CDR3 is TGTGCCAGCGGGGGGGACACCGGGGAGCTGTTTTTT. Full variable domain (remainder filled in from reference TRBV2 and TRBJ2-2): EPEVTQTPSHQVTQMGQEVILRCVPISNHLYFYWYRQILGQKVEFLVSFYNNEISEKSEIFDDQFSVERPDGSNFTLKIRSTKLEDSAMYFCASGGDTGELFFGEGSRLTVL.

This clonotype was counted at least ten times. This rearrangement joins TRBV4-2 to TRBJ1-2, with no clear D. Germline CDR1 reads LGHNA; CDR2 reads YNFKEQ. CDR3 length: 12 amino acids. The ends were cut back, 0 bases at V and 7 bases at J, with 6 bases in the middle. This CDR3 reads CASSQDLGGYTF. In DNA form, the CDR3 reads TGTGCCAGCAGCCAAGATCTCGGTGGCTACACCTTC.

The sample holds a few counts of this clonotype. The V call is TRBV5-4, the J call TRBJ2-5, with D perhaps TRBD1 (6 bases). V was clipped by 4 bases and J by 3 bases, with 13 bases between them. Germline CDR1 and CDR2: SGHNT and YYREEE (reference sequence). The CDR3 is made up of 14 amino acids. The DNA of the CDR3 is TGTGCCAGCAGCCCGTGGACAGCCAAAGAGACCCAGTACTTC. It encodes CASSPWTAKETQYF.

Ten or more counts support this clonotype. V and J are TRBV7-9 and TRBJ2-7; 8 nucleotides match TRBD1. The germline CDR1 and CDR2 sequences are SEHNR and FQNEAQ (reference sequence). The CDR3 runs 15 residues. V gave up 5 bases and J gave up 1 base; unmatched junction bases: 7. The CDR3 sequence: CASSRQGAASYEQYF. CDR3 DNA: TGTGCCAGCAGCCGTCAGGGGGCCGCTTCCTACGAGCAGTACTTC. The entire variable domain, with the rest obtained from reference TRBV7-9 and TRBJ2-7, is as follows: DTGVSQNPRHKITKRGQNVTFRCDPISEHNRLYWYRQTLGQGPEFLTYFQNEAQLEKSRLLSDRFSAERPKGSFSTLEIQRTEQGDSAMYLCASSRQGAASYEQYFGPGTRLTVT.

On this clonotype: A read error may explain this, as a much larger clone is one base away. This chain links TRBV5-6 with TRBJ2-5; perhaps TRBD2 as D (6 bases). V was trimmed by 3 bases and J by 2 bases, leaving 17 bases between them. CDR3 size: 16 residues. Per the germline V gene, CDR1 is SGHDT and CDR2 is YYEEEE. The CDR3, as DNA: TGTGCCAGCAGCTGGGGCTTGGCGGGGCTACAAGAGACCCAGTACTTC. Residues: CASSWGLAGLQETQYF.

In DNA form, the CDR3 reads TGTGCCAGTAGTATAGATCTGAGGACAGGGCTGAACACTGAAGCTTTCTTT. This encodes CASSIDLRTGLNTEAFF. V usage is TRBV19 and J usage is TRBJ1-1; 8 bases agree with TRBD1. The CDR3 loop spans 17 amino acids. V was clipped by 0 bases and J by 0 bases; unmatched bases: 6. The germline CDR1 and CDR2 sequences are LNHDA and SQIVND (reference sequence).

This clonotype appeared many times. The chain uses TRBV7-6 and TRBJ1-6, with a possible D match to TRBD1 (6 bases). Trimming stripped 5 bases from V and 6 bases from J, with 17 bases between. CDR3 length: 16 residues. Germline loops: CDR1 SGHVS, CDR2 FNYEAQ. DNA of the CDR3: TGTGCCAGCAGCCAACCCCTCCTAGGGGGTAATTCACCCCTCCACTTT. Its translation: CASSQPLLGGNSPLHF. The full variable domain, completed using reference TRBV7-6 and TRBJ1-6, is GAGVSQSPRYKVTKRGQDVALRCDPISGHVSLYWYRQALGQGPEFLTYFNYEAQQDKSGLPNDRFSAERPEGSISTLTIQRTEQRDSAMYRCASSQPLLGGNSPLHFGNGTRLTVT.

The table lists this clonotype with many counts. The chain is built from TRBV19 and TRBJ1-2; no definite D call. The CDR3 totals 15 residues. Trimming left V 0 bases short and J 2 bases short, with 10 bases between. Germline CDR1 is LNHDA and CDR2 is SQIVND (reference sequence). The CDR3 DNA reads as TGTGCCAGTAGTATAGATATAGGCACCAACTATGGCTACACCTTC. Translation gives CASSIDIGTNYGYTF.

This clonotype was observed at least ten times. This chain links TRBV24-1 with TRBJ2-7; D gene unclear. Trimming removed 2 bases at V and 0 bases at J, with 7 bases between. From germline, CDR1 is KGHDR and CDR2 SFDVKD. CDR3 length: 14 residues. The CDR3 here is CATSDSRSSYEQYF. The DNA for the CDR3 is TGTGCCACCAGTGATTCTAGAAGCTCCTACGAGCAGTACTTC.

The V call is TRBV10-3, the J call TRBJ2-5; possibly TRBD1 for D (5 bases). Trimming removed 2 bases at V and 2 bases at J, with 12 bases between. CDR1 is ENHRY and CDR2 is SYGVKD in the germline V gene. CDR3 size: 15 residues. CDR3 protein: CAISEKVDTQETQYF. The CDR3, as DNA: TGTGCCATCAGTGAGAAAGTGGACACGCAAGAGACCCAGTACTTC.

This clonotype showed up many times. The V and J genes are TRBV7-8 and TRBJ1-2; no clear D gene. Germline CDR1 reads SGHVS; CDR2 reads FQNEAQ. This CDR3 region has 13 residues. Trimming pared 0 bases from V and 5 bases from J, leaving 7 bases between. For the CDR3, the DNA is TGTGCCAGCAGCTTAGCCGAGAGATATGGCTACACCTTC. Its protein product is CASSLAERYGYTF.

The chain recombines TRBV4-3 with TRBJ1-2; 10 bases map to TRBD1. The CDR3 loop spans 18 amino acids. The V and J ends lost 0 bases and 0 bases, in that order; junction bases with no gene match: 7. Looked up from germline, CDR1 is LGHNA and CDR2 is YSLEER. CDR3 region: CASSQDGDRGNTNYGYTF. In DNA form, the CDR3 reads TGCGCCAGCAGCCAAGATGGGGACAGGGGTAACACTAACTATGGCTACACCTTC.

This clonotype showed up just a few times. The chain has TRBV4-1 and TRBJ1-1; 8 bases fit TRBD1. With V trimmed by 0 bases and J by 4 bases, 10 bases remained unmatched. The CDR3 consists of 17 residues. CDR1 is MGHRA and CDR2 is YSYEKL in the germline V gene. The CDR3 loop reads CASSQEAAGGLATEAFF. The CDR3 bases are TGCGCCAGCAGCCAAGAGGCGGCAGGGGGCTTAGCCACTGAAGCTTTCTTT.

V is TRBV9 and J is TRBJ1-5; 9 bases map to TRBD1. This CDR3 contains 14 residues. With 4 bases clipped from V and 11 bases from J, the junction kept 10 bases outside the gene matches. CDR1 SGDLS and CDR2 YYNGEE come from the germline V gene. The CDR3 sequence is CASSFSGQGSTQHF. Written as DNA, the CDR3 is TGTGCCAGCAGCTTTTCGGGACAGGGCAGCACCCAGCATTTT.

Details on this clonotype: One base away lies a much larger clone, so this may be a sequencing read error. The J gene is TRBJ1-5, the V gene TRBV15; weak D call: TRBD1 (5 bases). This CDR3 region has 13 residues. CDR1 is LNHNV and CDR2 is YYDKDF in the germline V gene (reference sequence). The CDR3 reads CSTQTTGNQPQHF. In nucleotides, the CDR3 is TGTTCCACCCAGACTACAGGAAATCAGCCCCAGCATTTT.

V usage is TRBV20-1 and J usage is TRBJ2-7; 7 bases line up with TRBD1. Germline CDR1 and CDR2: DFQATT and SNEGSKA (reference sequence). This CDR3 is built from 17 residues. Trimming at V came to 4 bases and at J to 0 bases, leaving 15 bases not matched to a gene. CDR3: CSATDRGRGSFSYEQYF. The CDR3 DNA reads TGCAGTGCTACCGACCGGGGCAGGGGGAGCTTCTCCTACGAGCAGTACTTC.

This clonotype occurred many times. The rearrangement links TRBV7-9 to TRBJ2-7; D not resolved. The CDR3 spans 13 residues. V was pared by 3 bases and J by 2 bases, with 8 bases between. Per the germline V gene, CDR1 is SEHNR and CDR2 is FQNEAQ (reference sequence). The CDR3 DNA is TGTGCCAGCAGCTTTGGCGCGACCTACGAGCAGTACTTC. Its protein product is CASSFGATYEQYF.

Regarding this clonotype: This could be a read error, since a much larger clone is one nucleotide away. The CDR3 DNA sequence: TGCAGTGCTAGAGACATCGGGACAGGGCCCACTGGAGCTTTCTTT. Translated, it gives CSARDIGTGPTGAFF. The chain employs TRBV20-1 and TRBJ1-1; 9 nucleotides agree with TRBD1. Germline V gene data show CDR1 as DFQATT and CDR2 as SNEGSKA (reference sequence). This CDR3 contains 15 residues.

V and J are TRBV7-9 and TRBJ1-1; no clear D. This CDR3 is 15 amino acids long. The V gene's germline CDR1 is SEHNR and CDR2 FQNEAQ (reference sequence). V shed 1 base and J shed 1 base, with 10 bases lying between them. The CDR3 DNA reads TGTGCCAGCAGCTTAGTCCGTCGACAGAACACTGAAGCTTTCTTT. It translates to CASSLVRRQNTEAFF.

This clonotype came up once. This CDR3 is missing its conserved last phenylalanine or tryptophan, likely due to a read error. The chain joins TRBV6-5 to TRBJ1-1, with D perhaps matching TRBD1 (5 bases). CDR3 length equals 12 residues. Deletions cut 8 bases from V and 10 bases from J, with 17 bases between. From germline, CDR1 is MNHEY and CDR2 SVGAGI. CDR3 amino acids: CASRWGGEVAFS. Here the CDR3 DNA reads TGTGCCAGCCGTTGGGGCGGGGAGGTAGCTTTCTCT.

This clonotype occurred many times. This chain links TRBV10-3 with TRBJ1-2; D is unclear. CDR1 is ENHRY, CDR2 SYGVKD, per germline. The CDR3 sequence is 12 residues long. Trimming pared 7 bases from V and 3 bases from J, leaving 9 bases between. Here the CDR3 DNA reads TGTGCCATCACCAGGAATCACTATGGCTACACCTTC. Translating gives CAITRNHYGYTF.

The sample holds one count of this clonotype. A much bigger clone sits one base away, suggesting this may be a read error. This sequence joins TRBV7-9 and TRBJ2-5; D is perhaps TRBD2 (7 bases). Trimming took off 7 bases at V and 5 bases at J, with 8 bases between the two ends. Germline CDR1 and CDR2: SEHNR and FQNEAQ (reference sequence). The CDR3 has 11 residues. The CDR3 region is CASKGGETQYF. CDR3 DNA sequence: TGTGCCAGCAAGGGGGGGGAGACCCAGTACTTC. Variable domain in full (rest from reference TRBV7-9 and TRBJ2-5): DTGVSQNPRHKITKRGQNVTFRCDPISEHNRLYWYRQTLGQGPEFLTYFQNEAQLEKSRLLSDRFSAERPKGSFSTLEIQRTEQGDSAMYLCASKGGETQYFGPGTRLLVL.

The V gene is TRBV10-2, the J gene TRBJ2-6; 10 positions match TRBD1. V lost 4 bases to trimming and J lost 4 bases; unmatched junction nucleotides: 4. Germline CDR1 and CDR2: WSHSY and SAAADI. This CDR3 is 16 amino acids long. The DNA for the CDR3 is TGCGCCAGCAGTGGGGGACAGGGGACCGGGGCCAACGTCCTGACTTTC. Residues: CASSGGQGTGANVLTF.

This sequence joins TRBV12-3 or TRBV12-4 and TRBJ2-7, with D possibly TRBD1 on 5 matching bases. The CDR3 contains 13 residues. Trimming pared 0 bases from V and 9 bases from J, leaving 12 bases between. CDR3 sequence: CASSLAQGTGQYF. CDR3 coding DNA: TGTGCCAGCAGTTTAGCGCAGGGAACGGGGCAGTACTTC.

This clonotype was recorded at least ten times. The chain combines TRBV19 with TRBJ2-7, with 8 positions matching TRBD2. There are 16 residues in the CDR3. Looked up from germline, CDR1 is LNHDA and CDR2 is SQIVND (reference sequence). Trimming took 6 bases from V and 5 from J; bases not matched to a gene: 15. The CDR3 coding sequence is TGTGCCAGTAGCCGCGGAGGACTAGCCGGTGGGGACGAGCAGTACTTC. This sequence encodes CASSRGGLAGGDEQYF. The full variable domain, its missing parts supplied by reference TRBV19 and TRBJ2-7, is DGGITQSPKYLFRKEGQNVTLSCEQNLNHDAMYWYRQDPGQGLRLIYYSQIVNDFQKGDIAEGYSVSREKKESFPLTVTSAQKNPTAFYLCASSRGGLAGGDEQYFGPGTRLTVT.